This TCR beta chain was retrieved from a study of CD8+ T cells in alopecia areata. Background on the study: Those treated were given oral tofacitinib at 5 to 10 mg twice daily.

Sequencing templates came from extracted RNA that was reverse transcribed into cDNA. The protocol was immunoSEQ multiplex PCR, while the TCRdb copy is restricted to in-frame clones and leaves out a portion. The profile shows more than 200,000 clones, approximately 67% of them singletons. Germline V gives CDR1 SGHTA, CDR2 FQGNSA. With 4 bases clipped from V and 9 bases from J, the junction kept 2 bases outside the gene matches. There are 14 residues in the CDR3. This clone was detected a few times. Its antigen is currently unknown. Treatment noted: oral pan-JAK inhibitor, 5-10 mg twice daily. Samples from alopecia areata patients were lesional scalp punch biopsies and peripheral blood. Study outcomes and limitations: Tofacitinib produced a significant decrease in scalp clonality and in expanded CD8+ clones among the top 100. Among patients, TCR sharing was less clear than in mice, a difference possibly due in part to HLA diversity in the patient population.

This receptor was obtained from a human donor with alopecia areata. The sequencing here drew on CD4+ T cells sorted from blood, taken at approximately week 44, from a patient treated with tofacitinib. The rearrangement links TRBV7-2 to TRBJ1-6; 11 bases map to TRBD1. DNA for the CDR3: TGTGCCAGCAGCTGGGGACAGGGGGGTTCACCCCTCCACTTT. This gives the protein CASSWGQGGSPLHF.